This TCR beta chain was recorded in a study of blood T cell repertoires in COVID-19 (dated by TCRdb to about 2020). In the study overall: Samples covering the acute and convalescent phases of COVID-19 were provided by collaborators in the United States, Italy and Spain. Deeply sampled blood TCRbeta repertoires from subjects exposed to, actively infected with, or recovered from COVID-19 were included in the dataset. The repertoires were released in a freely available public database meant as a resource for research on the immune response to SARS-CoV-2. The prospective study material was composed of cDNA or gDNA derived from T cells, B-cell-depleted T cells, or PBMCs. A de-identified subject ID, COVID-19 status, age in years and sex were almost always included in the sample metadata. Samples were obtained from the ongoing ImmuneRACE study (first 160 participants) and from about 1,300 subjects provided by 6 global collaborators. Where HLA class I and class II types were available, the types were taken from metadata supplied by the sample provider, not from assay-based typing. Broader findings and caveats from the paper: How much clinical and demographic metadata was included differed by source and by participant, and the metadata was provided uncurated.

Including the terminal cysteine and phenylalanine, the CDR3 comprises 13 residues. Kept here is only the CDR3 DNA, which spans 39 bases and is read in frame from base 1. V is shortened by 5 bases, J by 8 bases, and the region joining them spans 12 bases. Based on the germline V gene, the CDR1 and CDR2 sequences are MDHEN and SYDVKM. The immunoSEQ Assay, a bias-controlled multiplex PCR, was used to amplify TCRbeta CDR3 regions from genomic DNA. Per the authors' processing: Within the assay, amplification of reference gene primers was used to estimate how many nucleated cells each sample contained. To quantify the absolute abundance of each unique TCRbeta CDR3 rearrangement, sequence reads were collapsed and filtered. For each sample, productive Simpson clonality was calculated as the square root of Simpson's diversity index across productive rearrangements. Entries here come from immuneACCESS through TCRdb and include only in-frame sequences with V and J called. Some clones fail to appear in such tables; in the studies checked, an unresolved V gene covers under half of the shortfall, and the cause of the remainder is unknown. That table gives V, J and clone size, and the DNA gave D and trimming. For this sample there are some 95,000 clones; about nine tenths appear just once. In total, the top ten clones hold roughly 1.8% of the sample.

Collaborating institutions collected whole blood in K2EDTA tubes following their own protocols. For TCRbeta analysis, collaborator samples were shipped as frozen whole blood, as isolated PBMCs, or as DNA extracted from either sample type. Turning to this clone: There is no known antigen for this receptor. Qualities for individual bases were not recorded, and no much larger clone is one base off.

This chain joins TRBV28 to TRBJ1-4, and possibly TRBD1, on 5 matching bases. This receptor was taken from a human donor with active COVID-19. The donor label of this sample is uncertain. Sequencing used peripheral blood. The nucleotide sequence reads TGTGCCAGCAGTAGGGGTGTAGAGGAAAAACTGTTTTTT. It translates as CASSRGVEEKLFF.